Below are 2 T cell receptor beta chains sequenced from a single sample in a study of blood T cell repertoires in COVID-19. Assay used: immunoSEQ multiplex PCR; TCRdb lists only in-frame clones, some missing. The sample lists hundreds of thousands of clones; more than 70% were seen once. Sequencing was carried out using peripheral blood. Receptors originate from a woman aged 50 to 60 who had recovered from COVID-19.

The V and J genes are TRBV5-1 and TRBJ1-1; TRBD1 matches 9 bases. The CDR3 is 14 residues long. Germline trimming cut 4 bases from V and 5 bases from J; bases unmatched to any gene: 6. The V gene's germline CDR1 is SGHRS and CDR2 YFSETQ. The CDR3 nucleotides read TGCGCCAGCAGCCGGGGACAGGGTGGGACTGAAGCTTTCTTT. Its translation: CASSRGQGGTEAFF.

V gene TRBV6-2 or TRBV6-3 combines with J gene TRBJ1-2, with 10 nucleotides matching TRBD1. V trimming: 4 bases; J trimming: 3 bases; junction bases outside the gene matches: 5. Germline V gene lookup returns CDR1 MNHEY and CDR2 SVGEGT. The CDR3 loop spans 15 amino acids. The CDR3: CASSSVDRGDYGYTF. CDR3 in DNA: TGTGCCAGCAGTTCAGTGGACAGGGGGGACTATGGCTACACCTTC.